These 27 T cell receptor beta chains originate from one sample sequenced in a study of response to subunit inactivated influenza vaccine. TCRdb independently ran MiXCR on the RT-PCR reads; one entry per CDR3 protein. The sample carries roughly 570,000 distinct CDR3 sequences, over 10% recorded once. Specimen: PBMCs from blood, collected about 6 weeks after vaccination. The receptors originated from a man between 50 and 59 years old who received an inactivated influenza vaccine.

This clonotype was detected a few times. V gene TRBV11-2 combines with J gene TRBJ2-1, with 8 bases fitting TRBD1. Germline trimming cut 1 base from V and 6 bases from J; bases unmatched to any gene: 2. Germline values: CDR1 SGHAT, CDR2 FQNNGV. CDR3 length: 14 residues. CDR3 coding DNA: TGTGCCAGCAGCTTAGGGACAGGGTTCAATGAGCAGTTCTTC. Encoded protein: CASSLGTGFNEQFF. Using reference TRBV11-2 and TRBJ2-1 for the parts outside the CDR3, the full variable domain is EAGVAQSPRYKIIEKRQSVAFWCNPISGHATLYWYQQILGQGPKLLIQFQNNGVVDDSQLPKDRFSAERLKGVDSTLKIQPAKLEDSAVYLCASSLGTGFNEQFFGPGTRLTVL.

This sequence joins TRBV29-1 and TRBJ1-1; D perhaps matches TRBD1 (6 bases). Trimming took 6 bases from V and 2 from J, leaving 13 bases between them. The CDR3 runs to 13 residues. Per the germline V gene, CDR1 is SQVTM and CDR2 is ANQGSEA. CDR3 loop: CSVVRDINTEAFF. Here the CDR3 DNA reads TGCAGCGTCGTCCGGGACATTAACACTGAAGCTTTCTTT.

The chain has TRBV13 and TRBJ1-1, with TRBD1 as a possible D gene (5 bases). The length of the CDR3 is 13 residues. Germline lookup yields CDR1 PRHDT and CDR2 FYEKMQ (reference sequence). The ends were cut back, 3 bases at V and 5 bases at J, with 10 bases in the middle. This CDR3 reads CASSFRVYTEAFF. In DNA, the CDR3 is TGTGCCAGCAGCTTCAGGGTGTATACTGAAGCTTTCTTT.

The chain uses TRBV27 and TRBJ2-7; D possibly uses TRBD1 or TRBD2 (5 bases each). Germline V gene sequence: CDR1 MNHEY, CDR2 SMNVEV (reference sequence). The CDR3 loop spans 13 amino acids. Trimming shortened V by 8 bases and J by 2 bases, and 13 bases separated the two germline ends. CDR3 in amino acids: CASAWGFAYEQYF. As DNA, the CDR3 is TGTGCCAGCGCTTGGGGGTTCGCCTACGAGCAGTACTTC.

This clonotype occurred many times. The chain carries TRBV20-1 and TRBJ2-7, with 12 nucleotides matching TRBD2. Germline V lookup: CDR1 DFQATT, CDR2 SNEGSKA (reference sequence). Losses at the gene ends were 5 bases for V and 0 bases for J; bases not matched to a gene: 2. The CDR3 totals 14 residues. CDR3 nucleotides: TGCAGTGCTCAACTAGCGGGGGGCTCCTACGAGCAGTACTTC. Amino acids: CSAQLAGGSYEQYF.

This clonotype has just one count. CDR3 residues: CASSSRLAGAGNEQFF. The CDR3 DNA reads as TGTGCCAGTAGTTCCCGACTAGCGGGGGCGGGAAATGAGCAGTTCTTC. The gene calls are TRBV19 and TRBJ2-1; 12 nucleotides line up with TRBD2. This CDR3 is built from 16 residues. V gave up 5 bases and J gave up 7 bases; unmatched junction bases: 9. CDR1 and CDR2 (germline): LNHDA, SQIVND (reference sequence).

A few counts support this clonotype. This chain connects TRBV25-1 to TRBJ2-7; unclear D gene. Germline V gene data show CDR1 as MGHDK and CDR2 as SYGVNS. The CDR3 runs 13 residues. Trimming pared 2 bases from V and 4 bases from J, leaving 9 bases between. The CDR3 here is CASSEIMGYEQYF. The CDR3 DNA is TGTGCCAGCAGTGAAATCATGGGATACGAGCAGTACTTC.

The V call is TRBV6-1, the J call TRBJ1-5; 9 bases line up with TRBD1. Per the germline V gene, CDR1 is MNHNS and CDR2 is SASEGT. V trimming: 5 bases; J trimming: 2 bases; junction bases outside the gene matches: 4. This CDR3 has 15 amino acids. CDR3 loop: CASSKQGAGNQPQHF. The CDR3, as DNA: TGTGCCAGCAGTAAACAGGGGGCGGGCAATCAGCCCCAGCATTTT.

This clonotype was recorded a few times. The genes are TRBV7-2 and TRBJ2-2, with D unresolved. The CDR3 has 15 residues. Between the trimmed V and J ends, which lost 0 bases and 6 bases, there was a span of 11 bases. Germline CDR1 SGHTA, CDR2 FQGNSA. The CDR3 bases are TGTGCCAGCAGCTTAGCCACAGCATGGCCCGGGGAGCTGTTTTTT. It codes for CASSLATAWPGELFF.

The chain links TRBV6-1 to TRBJ2-5, with a possible D match to TRBD1 (5 bases). V was cut by 7 bases and J by 7 bases, with 19 bases left in between. The length of the CDR3 is 14 residues. From germline, CDR1 is MNHNS and CDR2 SASEGT. The CDR3 DNA is TGTGCCAGCACCCCCTTCGCCGGTGGGGCGACCCAGTACTTC. It codes for CASTPFAGGATQYF.

This clonotype has a handful of counts. V usage is TRBV11-2 and J usage is TRBJ2-1; maybe TRBD2 (6 bases). V lost 6 bases and J 3 bases, leaving 18 bases between the germline ends. The germline V gene has CDR1 SGHAT and CDR2 FQNNGV. The CDR3 runs 16 residues. The CDR3 region has the DNA TGTGCCAGCAGTTTTGAGCGGGTACAGTTCTACAATGAGCAGTTCTTC. Its translation: CASSFERVQFYNEQFF. Complete variable domain (other parts from reference TRBV11-2 and TRBJ2-1): EAGVAQSPRYKIIEKRQSVAFWCNPISGHATLYWYQQILGQGPKLLIQFQNNGVVDDSQLPKDRFSAERLKGVDSTLKIQPAKLEDSAVYLCASSFERVQFYNEQFFGPGTRLTVL.

This chain joins TRBV6-5 and TRBJ2-5; D may be TRBD2 (6 bases). The germline gives CDR1 MNHEY, CDR2 SVGAGI. Trimming removed 5 bases at V and 4 bases at J, with 17 bases between. The CDR3 consists of 15 residues. CDR3 protein: CASSLSQWRGETQYF. CDR3 bases: TGTGCCAGCAGTCTATCTCAGTGGAGGGGAGAGACCCAGTACTTC.

Ten or more counts support this clonotype. The V call is TRBV3-1, the J call TRBJ2-5; the D call may be TRBD1 or TRBD2 (5 bases each). From germline, CDR1 is LGHDT and CDR2 YNNKEL (reference sequence). The CDR3 runs to 11 residues. V lost 5 bases and J 7 bases, leaving 8 bases between the germline ends. In DNA form, the CDR3 reads TGTGCCAGCAGCTCGGGGCGGACCCAGTACTTC. It yields the protein CASSSGRTQYF.

This clonotype was seen at least ten times. V is TRBV12-3 or TRBV12-4 and J is TRBJ2-2, with a weak D call TRBD1 (6 bases). V was pared by 3 bases and J by 4 bases, with 12 bases between. This CDR3 is built from 15 residues. The CDR3 protein is CASSLRTGFTGELFF. CDR3 nucleotide sequence: TGTGCCAGCAGTTTGCGCACAGGGTTCACCGGGGAGCTGTTTTTT.

The chain uses TRBV4-3 and TRBJ1-4, with 8 bases lining up with TRBD1. The CDR3 length is 17 residues. Germline CDR1 LGHNA, CDR2 YSLEER. The V segment lost 0 bases and the J segment 6 bases; nucleotides outside the gene matches: 9. The CDR3 loop is CASSQDWTGQFHEKLFF. CDR3 sequence (DNA): TGCGCCAGCAGCCAAGATTGGACAGGGCAATTTCATGAAAAACTGTTTTTT.

This clonotype occurred many times. One junction end disagrees with the germline gene, perhaps due to a read error. This sequence joins TRBV28 and TRBJ1-5; D not resolved. Germline CDR1 reads MDHEN; CDR2 reads SYDVKM. CDR3 size: 10 residues. The CDR3 DNA is TGCTCCATTAGCAATCAGCCCCAGCATTTT. Translated, it gives CSISNQPQHF. Full variable domain (missing parts from reference TRBV28 and TRBJ1-5): DVKVTQSSRYLVKRTGEKVFLECVQDMDHENMFWYRQDPGLGLRLIYFSYDVKMKEKGDIPEGYSVSREKKERFSLILESASTNQTSMYLCSISNQPQHFGDGTRLSIL.

In nucleotides, the CDR3 is TGTGCCAGCAGTTTTTTGGGGGCGGGAGGGGCCAACGTCCTGACTTTC. Translation: CASSFLGAGGANVLTF. The chain has TRBV12-3 or TRBV12-4 and TRBJ2-6; D assignment may be TRBD1 or TRBD2 (6 bases each). The CDR3 is 16 residues long. The V end was cut by 3 bases, the J end by 4 bases, with 13 bases between.

J is TRBJ2-7 and V is TRBV20-1, with 8 bases lining up with TRBD1. The CDR3 extends over 17 amino acids. V trimming: 0 bases; J trimming: 3 bases; junction bases outside the gene matches: 13. Germline V gene sequence: CDR1 DFQATT, CDR2 SNEGSKA (reference sequence). The CDR3 spells CSARDLLRDRRDYEQYF. CDR3 DNA sequence: TGCAGTGCTAGAGATTTACTCCGGGACAGGAGGGACTACGAGCAGTACTTC.

The chain joins TRBV6-2 or TRBV6-3 to TRBJ2-7; D is perhaps TRBD1 or TRBD2 (5 bases each). The CDR3 covers 14 residues. The germline gives CDR1 MNHEY, CDR2 SVGEGT. Trimming stripped 5 bases from V and 0 bases from J, with 11 bases between. The CDR3 region is CASSNRDPSYEQYF. In DNA, the CDR3 is TGTGCCAGCAGTAACCGGGACCCCTCCTACGAGCAGTACTTC.

V and J are TRBV6-2 or TRBV6-3 and TRBJ1-5; D is perhaps TRBD1 (5 bases). With 7 bases removed from V and 6 bases from J, the gap between germline ends came to 19 bases. Per the germline V gene, CDR1 is MNHEY and CDR2 is SVGEGT. The CDR3 extends over 15 amino acids. This CDR3 is CASTLEGRAGQPQHF. The CDR3 DNA reads TGTGCCAGCACCCTAGAGGGACGAGCAGGTCAGCCCCAGCATTTT.

Only a few counts were recorded for this clonotype. The gene calls are TRBV10-3 and TRBJ2-1; no definite D call. V dropped 5 bases and J dropped 9 bases, with 8 bases sitting between them. The CDR3 is 11 amino acids. Germline loops: CDR1 ENHRY, CDR2 SYGVKD. In nucleotides, the CDR3 is TGTGCCATCAGTTACGGAGCTGAGCAGTTCTTC. Amino acid sequence: CAISYGAEQFF.

Turning to this clonotype: At one boundary the junction diverges from the germline segment, which might be a read error. The chain employs TRBV20-1 and TRBJ1-5; D remains unclear. CDR3 length: 15 amino acids. CDR1 and CDR2 (germline): DFQATT, SNEGSKA (reference sequence). In DNA form, the CDR3 reads TGCAGTGCTAGAGTTCATGGCAGCCGAAATCTGCCCCAGCATTTT. Protein sequence: CSARVHGSRNLPQHF.

This clonotype was seen a few times. The chain carries TRBV20-1 and TRBJ2-7; D ambiguous. CDR1 and CDR2 from the germline V gene are DFQATT and SNEGSKA (reference sequence). This CDR3 is 13 amino acids long. The V end lost 4 bases, the J end lost 0 bases, and 10 bases lay between the germline ends. CDR3 residues: CSATGRFSYEQYF. The CDR3, as DNA: TGCAGTGCTACTGGACGGTTCTCCTACGAGCAGTACTTC.

This clonotype was seen just once. The chain is built from TRBV9 and TRBJ1-1; D remains ambiguous. The germline V gene has CDR1 SGDLS and CDR2 YYNGEE. The V gene lost 4 bases and the J gene lost 1 base, with 17 bases spanning the gap. This CDR3 contains 16 residues. The CDR3 loop is CASSPLGSERNTEAFF. CDR3 sequence (DNA): TGTGCCAGCAGCCCCTTGGGGAGCGAACGGAACACTGAAGCTTTCTTT.

This clonotype was seen only once. The chain combines TRBV4-1 with TRBJ1-3; D unresolved. Germline V lookup: CDR1 MGHRA, CDR2 YSYEKL. The CDR3 runs 15 residues. V lost 5 bases, J lost 3 bases, and 14 bases lay in between. The CDR3 sequence: CASSKPVGSGNTIYF. The CDR3 DNA is TGCGCCAGCAGCAAACCGGTAGGAAGTGGAAACACCATATATTTT.

This clonotype was observed at least ten times. This sequence joins TRBV20-1 and TRBJ1-2, with 7 bases lining up with TRBD1. The CDR3 runs 11 residues. V shed 6 bases, J shed 6 bases, and the junction held 4 bases outside the gene matches. In germline, CDR1 is DFQATT, CDR2 SNEGSKA (reference sequence). The CDR3, as DNA: TGCAGTGCCATGCAGGGGGATGGCTACACCTTC. This gives the protein CSAMQGDGYTF.

This clonotype has a handful of counts. The V gene is TRBV20-1, the J gene TRBJ2-7, with D hard to call. The germline V gene has CDR1 DFQATT and CDR2 SNEGSKA (reference sequence). The V end lost 1 base, the J end lost 6 bases, and 13 bases lay between the germline ends. The CDR3 covers 13 residues. The CDR3 DNA reads as TGCAGTGCTAGAGGCCGACCGGGCCGCGAGCAGTACTTC. Its translation is CSARGRPGREQYF.